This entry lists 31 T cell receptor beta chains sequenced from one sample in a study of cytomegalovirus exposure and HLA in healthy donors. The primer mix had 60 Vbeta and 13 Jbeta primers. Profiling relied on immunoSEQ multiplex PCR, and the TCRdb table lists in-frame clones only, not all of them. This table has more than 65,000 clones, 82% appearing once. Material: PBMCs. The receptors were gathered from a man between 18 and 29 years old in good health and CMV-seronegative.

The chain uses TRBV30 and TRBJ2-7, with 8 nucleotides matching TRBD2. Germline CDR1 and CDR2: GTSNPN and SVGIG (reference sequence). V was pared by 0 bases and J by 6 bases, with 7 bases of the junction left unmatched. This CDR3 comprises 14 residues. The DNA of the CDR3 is TGTGCCTGGAGTGTAGCGGGAGTTGGTTCCGAGCAGTACTTC. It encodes CAWSVAGVGSEQYF.

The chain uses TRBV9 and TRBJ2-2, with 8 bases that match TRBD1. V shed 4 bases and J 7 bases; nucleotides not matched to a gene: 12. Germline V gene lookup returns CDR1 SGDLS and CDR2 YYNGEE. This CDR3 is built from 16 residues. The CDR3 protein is CASSPRPRQGSGELFF. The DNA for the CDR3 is TGTGCCAGCAGCCCCCGCCCTCGACAGGGGAGCGGGGAGCTGTTTTTT. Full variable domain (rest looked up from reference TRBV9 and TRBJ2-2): DSGVTQTPKHLITATGQRVTLRCSPRSGDLSVYWYQQSLDQGLQFLIQYYNGEERAKGNILERFSAQQFPDLHSELNLSSLELGDSALYFCASSPRPRQGSGELFFGEGSRLTVL.

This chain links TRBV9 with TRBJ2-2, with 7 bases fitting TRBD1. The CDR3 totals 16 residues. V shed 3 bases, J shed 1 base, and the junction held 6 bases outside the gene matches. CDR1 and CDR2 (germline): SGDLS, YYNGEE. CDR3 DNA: TGTGCCAGCAGCGGACCCGGGACAGAGAACACCGGGGAGCTGTTTTTT. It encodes CASSGPGTENTGELFF.

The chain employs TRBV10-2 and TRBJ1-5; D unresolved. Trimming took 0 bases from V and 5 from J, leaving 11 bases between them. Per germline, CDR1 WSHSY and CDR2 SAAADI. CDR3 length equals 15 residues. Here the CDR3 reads CASSESGGSYQPQHF. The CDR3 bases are TGCGCCAGCAGTGAGTCAGGCGGCTCCTATCAGCCCCAGCATTTT.

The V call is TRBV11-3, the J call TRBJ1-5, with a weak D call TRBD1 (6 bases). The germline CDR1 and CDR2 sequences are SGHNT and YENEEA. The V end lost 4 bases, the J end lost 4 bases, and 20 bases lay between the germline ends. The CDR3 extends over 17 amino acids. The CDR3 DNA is TGTGCCAGCAGCTCCGATATCCTGGGACAAAGTAATCAGCCCCAGCATTTT. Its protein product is CASSSDILGQSNQPQHF.

The CDR3, as DNA: TGTGCCAGCAGCGTAGAAACGGGACAGGGCCACAGAAAGAGCACAGATACGCAGTATTTT. Its protein is CASSVETGQGHRKSTDTQYF. This chain uses TRBV9 with TRBJ2-3, with 9 positions matching TRBD1. The junction had 14 bases not matched to a gene; V was cut back by 0 bases and J by 0 bases. The CDR3 consists of 20 residues. The V gene's germline CDR1 is SGDLS and CDR2 YYNGEE.

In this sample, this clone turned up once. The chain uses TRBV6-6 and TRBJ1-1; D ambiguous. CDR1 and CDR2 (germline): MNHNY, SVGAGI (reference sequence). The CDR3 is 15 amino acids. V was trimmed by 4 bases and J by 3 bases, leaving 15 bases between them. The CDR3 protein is CASSSEGFADTEAFF. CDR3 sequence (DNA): TGTGCCAGCAGTTCCGAGGGTTTTGCGGACACTGAAGCTTTCTTT.

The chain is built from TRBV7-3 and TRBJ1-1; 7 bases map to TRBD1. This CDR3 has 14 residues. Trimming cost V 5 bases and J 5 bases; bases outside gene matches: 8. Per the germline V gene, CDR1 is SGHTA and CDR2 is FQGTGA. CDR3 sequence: CASSLQGGGTEAFF. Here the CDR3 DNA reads TGTGCCAGCAGCCTTCAAGGGGGCGGGACTGAAGCTTTCTTT.

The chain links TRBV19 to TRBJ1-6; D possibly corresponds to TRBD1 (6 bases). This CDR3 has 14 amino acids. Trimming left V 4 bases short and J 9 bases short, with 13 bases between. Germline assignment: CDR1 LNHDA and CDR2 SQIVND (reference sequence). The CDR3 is CASSTQGQSSPLHF. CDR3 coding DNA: TGTGCCAGTAGTACACAGGGTCAGTCTTCACCCCTCCACTTT.

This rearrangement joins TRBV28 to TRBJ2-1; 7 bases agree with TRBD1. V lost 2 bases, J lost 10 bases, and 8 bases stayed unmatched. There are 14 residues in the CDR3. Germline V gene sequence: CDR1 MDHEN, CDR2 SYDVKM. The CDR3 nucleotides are TGTGCCAGCAGTTTACCTTCCGGGACAGAAGAGCAGTTCTTC. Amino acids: CASSLPSGTEEQFF.

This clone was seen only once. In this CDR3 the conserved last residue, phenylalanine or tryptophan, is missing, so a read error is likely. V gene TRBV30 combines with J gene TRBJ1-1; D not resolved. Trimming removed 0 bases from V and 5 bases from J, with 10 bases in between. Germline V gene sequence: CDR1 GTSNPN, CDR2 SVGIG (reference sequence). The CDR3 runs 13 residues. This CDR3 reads CAWSVQLRTEAFL. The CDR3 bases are TGTGCCTGGAGTGTACAGCTCAGGACTGAAGCTTTCTTG.

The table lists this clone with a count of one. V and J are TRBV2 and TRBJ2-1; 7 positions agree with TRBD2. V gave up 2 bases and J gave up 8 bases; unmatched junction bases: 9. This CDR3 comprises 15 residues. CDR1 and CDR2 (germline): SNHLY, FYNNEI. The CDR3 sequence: CASSERRLTSYEQFF. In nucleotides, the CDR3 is TGTGCCAGCAGTGAAAGAAGGTTGACTAGCTATGAGCAGTTCTTC.

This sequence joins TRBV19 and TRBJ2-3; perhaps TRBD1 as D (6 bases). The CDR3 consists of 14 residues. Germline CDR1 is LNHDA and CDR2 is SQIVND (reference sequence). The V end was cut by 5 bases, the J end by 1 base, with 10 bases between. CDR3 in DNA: TGTGCCAGTAGTCGGACAGTTCGCACAGATACGCAGTATTTT. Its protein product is CASSRTVRTDTQYF.

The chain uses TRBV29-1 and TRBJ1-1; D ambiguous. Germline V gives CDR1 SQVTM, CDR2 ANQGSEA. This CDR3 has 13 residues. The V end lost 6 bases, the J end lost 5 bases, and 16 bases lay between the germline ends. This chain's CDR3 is CSVRRGRSTEAFF. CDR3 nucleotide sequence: TGCAGCGTAAGACGAGGGCGATCTACTGAAGCTTTCTTT.

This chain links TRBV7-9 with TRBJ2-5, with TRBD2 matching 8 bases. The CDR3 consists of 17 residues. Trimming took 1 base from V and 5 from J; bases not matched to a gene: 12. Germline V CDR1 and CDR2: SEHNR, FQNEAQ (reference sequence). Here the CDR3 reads CASSLGGGRFYKETQYF. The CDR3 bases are TGTGCCAGCAGCTTAGGAGGCGGGAGGTTTTACAAGGAGACCCAGTACTTC.

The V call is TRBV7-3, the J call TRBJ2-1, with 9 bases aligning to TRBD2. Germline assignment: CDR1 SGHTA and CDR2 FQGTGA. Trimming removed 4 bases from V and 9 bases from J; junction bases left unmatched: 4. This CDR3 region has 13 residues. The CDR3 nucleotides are TGTGCCAGCAGCTCGACTAGCGGCAGTGAGCAGTTCTTC. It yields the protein CASSSTSGSEQFF.

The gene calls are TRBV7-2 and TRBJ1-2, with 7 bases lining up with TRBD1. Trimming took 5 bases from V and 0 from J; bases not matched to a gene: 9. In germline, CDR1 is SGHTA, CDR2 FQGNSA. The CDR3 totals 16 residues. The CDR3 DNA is TGTGCCAGCAGCAAATCCGGGACAGTCTCTAACTATGGCTACACCTTC. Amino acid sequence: CASSKSGTVSNYGYTF.

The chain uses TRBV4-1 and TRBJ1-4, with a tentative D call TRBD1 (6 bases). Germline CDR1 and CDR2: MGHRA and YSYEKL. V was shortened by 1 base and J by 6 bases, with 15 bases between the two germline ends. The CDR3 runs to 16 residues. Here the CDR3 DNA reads TGCGCCAGCAGCCAAGCTCGAGGCAGGGGAGATGAAAAACTGTTTTTT. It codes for CASSQARGRGDEKLFF.

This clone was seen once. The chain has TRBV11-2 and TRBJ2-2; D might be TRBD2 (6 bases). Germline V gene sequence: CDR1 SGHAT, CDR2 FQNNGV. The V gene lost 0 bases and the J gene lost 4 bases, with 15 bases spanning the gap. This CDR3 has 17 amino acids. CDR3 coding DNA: TGTGCCAGCAGCTTAGACTGGGGAGGTGTAACCACCGGGGAGCTGTTTTTT. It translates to CASSLDWGGVTTGELFF.

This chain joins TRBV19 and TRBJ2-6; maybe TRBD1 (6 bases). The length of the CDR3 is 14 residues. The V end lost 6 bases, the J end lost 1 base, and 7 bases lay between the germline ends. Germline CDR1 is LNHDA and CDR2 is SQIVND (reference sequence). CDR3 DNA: TGTGCCAGTAGAACAGGGTCTGGGGCCAACGTCCTGACTTTC. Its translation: CASRTGSGANVLTF.

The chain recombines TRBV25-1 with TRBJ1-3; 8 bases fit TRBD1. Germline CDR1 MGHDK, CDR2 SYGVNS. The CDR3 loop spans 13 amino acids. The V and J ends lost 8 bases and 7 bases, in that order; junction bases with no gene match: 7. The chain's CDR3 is CASEDRAVNTIYF. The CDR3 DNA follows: TGTGCCAGCGAGGACAGGGCAGTTAACACCATATATTTT.

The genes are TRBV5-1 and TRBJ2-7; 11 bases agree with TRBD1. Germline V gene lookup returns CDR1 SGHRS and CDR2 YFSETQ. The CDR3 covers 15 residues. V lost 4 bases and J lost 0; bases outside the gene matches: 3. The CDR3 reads CASSPGQGASYEQYF. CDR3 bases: TGCGCCAGCAGCCCCGGACAGGGGGCCTCCTACGAGCAGTACTTC. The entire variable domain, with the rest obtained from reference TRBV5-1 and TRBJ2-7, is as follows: KAGVTQTPRYLIKTRGQQVTLSCSPISGHRSVSWYQQTPGQGLQFLFEYFSETQRNKGNFPGRFSGRQFSNSRSEMNVSTLELGDSALYLCASSPGQGASYEQYFGPGTRLTVT.

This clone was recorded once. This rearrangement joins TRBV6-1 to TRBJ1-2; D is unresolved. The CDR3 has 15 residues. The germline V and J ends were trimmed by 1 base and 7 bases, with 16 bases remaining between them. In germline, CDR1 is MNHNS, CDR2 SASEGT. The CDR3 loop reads CASSEGPGSISGYTF. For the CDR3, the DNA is TGTGCCAGCAGTGAAGGCCCAGGAAGTATTTCTGGCTACACCTTC.

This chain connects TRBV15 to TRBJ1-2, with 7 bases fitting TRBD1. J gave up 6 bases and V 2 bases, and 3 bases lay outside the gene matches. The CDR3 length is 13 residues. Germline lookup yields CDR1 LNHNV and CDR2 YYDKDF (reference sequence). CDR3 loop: CATSRSDRDGYTF. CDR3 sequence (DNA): TGTGCCACCAGCAGAAGTGACAGGGATGGCTACACCTTC.

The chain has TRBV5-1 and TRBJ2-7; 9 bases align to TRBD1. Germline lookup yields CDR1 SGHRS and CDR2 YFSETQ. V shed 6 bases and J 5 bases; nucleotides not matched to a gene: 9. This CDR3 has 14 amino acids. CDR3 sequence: CASNGQGYVDEQYF. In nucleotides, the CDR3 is TGCGCCAGCAATGGACAGGGGTACGTAGACGAGCAGTACTTC.

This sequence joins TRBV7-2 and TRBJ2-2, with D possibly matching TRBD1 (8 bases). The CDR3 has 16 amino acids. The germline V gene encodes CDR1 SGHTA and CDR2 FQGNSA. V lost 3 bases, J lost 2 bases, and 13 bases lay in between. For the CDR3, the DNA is TGTGCCAGCAGCTTCGGGGGGACAGGAAACACCGGGGAGCTGTTTTTT. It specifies CASSFGGTGNTGELFF.

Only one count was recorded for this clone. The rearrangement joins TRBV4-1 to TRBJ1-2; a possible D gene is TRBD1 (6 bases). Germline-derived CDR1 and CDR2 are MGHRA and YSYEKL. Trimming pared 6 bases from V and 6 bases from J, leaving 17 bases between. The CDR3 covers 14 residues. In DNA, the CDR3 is TGCGCCAGCAGACACGGACCCTCAGGGGATGGCTACACCTTC. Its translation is CASRHGPSGDGYTF.

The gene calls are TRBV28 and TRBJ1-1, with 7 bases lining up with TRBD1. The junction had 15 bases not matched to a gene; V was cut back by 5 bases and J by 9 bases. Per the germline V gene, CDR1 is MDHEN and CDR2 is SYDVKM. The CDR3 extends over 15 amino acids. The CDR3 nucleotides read TGTGCCAGCAGTCCCGGGAGGGGGCGGAGAGATAAAGCTTTCTTT. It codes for CASSPGRGRRDKAFF.

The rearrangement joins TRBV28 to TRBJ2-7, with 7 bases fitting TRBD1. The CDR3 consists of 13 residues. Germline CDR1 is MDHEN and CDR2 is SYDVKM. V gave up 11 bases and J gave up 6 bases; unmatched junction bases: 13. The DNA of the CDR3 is TGTGCCGCCAGGGGGTCGGTGGTCCGCGAGCAGTACTTC. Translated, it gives CAARGSVVREQYF. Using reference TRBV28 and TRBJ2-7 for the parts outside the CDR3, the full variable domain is DVKVTQSSRYLVKRTGEKVFLECVQDMDHENMFWYRQDPGLGLRLIYFSYDVKMKEKGDIPEGYSVSREKKERFSLILESASTNQTSMYLCAARGSVVREQYFGPGTRLTVT.

CDR3 nucleotide sequence: TGTGCCAGCAGTTTTTCGAGGTCTGGGGCCAACGTCCTGACTTTC. It is translated as CASSFSRSGANVLTF. The chain carries TRBV28 and TRBJ2-6, with D uncertain. The CDR3 loop spans 15 amino acids. CDR1 and CDR2 (germline): MDHEN, SYDVKM. Trimming stripped 3 bases from V and 1 base from J, with 7 bases between.

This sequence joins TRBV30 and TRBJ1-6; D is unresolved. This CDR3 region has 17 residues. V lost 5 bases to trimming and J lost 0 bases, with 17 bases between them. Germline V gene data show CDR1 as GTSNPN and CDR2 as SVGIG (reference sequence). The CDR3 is CAWGFTDGSSYNSPLHF. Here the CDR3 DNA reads TGTGCCTGGGGGTTCACGGACGGGAGCTCCTATAATTCACCCCTCCACTTT.